A selection of T cell receptor beta chains follows, all from one sample in a study of tumor-infiltrating lymphocytes in oesophageal squamous cell carcinoma. MiXCR, applied by TCRdb to the PCR reads, yields one record per CDR3 protein. The data hold 17,000 or so distinct CDR3 sequences, with around 48% observed a single time. The sample consisted of normal esophageal tissue next to the tumor. The receptors were sampled from a female donor with esophageal squamous cell carcinoma. The CDR3 runs from the conserved cysteine through the conserved F or W. A D gene is named only where the DNA matches it firmly. Size is stated for part of the rows, as once, few or many counts, or as a class when the clone is expanded.

j_call | v_call | d_call | clone_size | cdr3_aa | cdr3_nt
TRBJ2-1 | TRBV7-4 | - | once | CASKSHEQFF | TGTGCCAGCAAAAGCCATGAGCAGTTCTTC
TRBJ2-3 | TRBV7-3 | - | many | CASSLIGGKADTQYF | TGTGCCAGCAGCTTAATCGGCGGGAAGGCAGATACGCAGTATTTT
TRBJ1-1 | TRBV5-1 | - | many | CASSLGAHLRTPTEAFF | TGCGCCAGCAGCCTCGGAGCTCACCTGAGAACGCCCACTGAAGCTTTCTTT
TRBJ2-2 | TRBV5-4 | TRBD1 | - | CASSPQGRGTSTGELFF | TGTGCCAGCAGCCCGCAGGGCAGGGGGACAAGCACCGGGGAGCTGTTTTTT
TRBJ2-7 | TRBV10-2 | - | - | CASSSVGEQYF | TGCGCCAGCAGCAGTGTGGGGGAGCAGTACTTC
TRBJ2-3 | TRBV11-3 | TRBD1 | medium-sized | CASSKRTGGTDTQYF | TGTGCCAGCAGCAAAAGGACAGGGGGGACAGATACGCAGTATTTT
TRBJ2-1 | TRBV12-5 | TRBD2 | - | CASGKERGSYNEQFF | TGTGCTAGTGGCAAGGAGCGGGGGAGCTACAATGAGCAGTTCTTC
TRBJ2-5 | TRBV12-3/TRBV12-4 | - | few | CASSFRETQYF | TGTGCCAGCAGTTTCCGGGAGACCCAGTACTTC
TRBJ2-7 | TRBV12-3/TRBV12-4 | TRBD2 | many | CASSFRTSGSSYEQYF | TGTGCCAGCAGTTTCCGGACTAGCGGGAGCTCCTACGAGCAGTACTTC
TRBJ1-1 | TRBV6-6 | - | - | CASSATGMNTEAFF | TGTGCCAGCAGTGCAACGGGGATGAACACTGAAGCTTTCTTT
TRBJ2-7 | TRBV6-1 | TRBD1 | - | CASSEGTGTGYDEQYF | TGTGCCAGCAGTGAAGGCACCGGGACAGGGTACGACGAGCAGTACTTC
TRBJ2-3 | TRBV12-3/TRBV12-4 | TRBD2 | - | CASSFGGTDTQYF | TGTGCCAGCAGTTTCGGGGGGACAGATACGCAGTATTTT
TRBJ2-7 | TRBV7-2 | TRBD1 | few | CASSLIPGQGYEQYF | TGTGCCAGCAGCTTAATACCGGGACAGGGGTACGAGCAGTACTTC
TRBJ2-7 | TRBV5-4 | - | many | CASPSAQGSSEQYF | TGTGCCAGCCCCTCAGCCCAAGGGTCCAGTGAGCAGTACTTC
TRBJ2-1 | TRBV7-2 | - | - | CASSLGSLHNEQFF | TGTGCCAGCAGCTTAGGGTCGCTACACAATGAGCAGTTCTTC
TRBJ2-1 | TRBV11-1 | - | - | CASSHSNEQFF | TGTGCCAGCAGCCATAGCAATGAGCAGTTCTTC
TRBJ2-5 | TRBV20-1 | TRBD2 | many | CSAFLAGVLETQYF | TGCAGTGCTTTCCTAGCGGGAGTATTGGAGACCCAGTACTTC
TRBJ2-1 | TRBV9 | - | - | CASSVGARTSSYNEQFF | TGTGCCAGCAGCGTAGGTGCGCGGACAAGCTCCTACAATGAGCAGTTCTTC
TRBJ1-2 | TRBV5-5 | TRBD1 | - | CASSWEGTVYGYTF | TGTGCCAGCAGCTGGGAGGGGACAGTCTATGGCTACACCTTC
TRBJ2-5 | TRBV7-2 | - | - | CASSEGETQYF | TGTGCCAGCAGCGAAGGAGAGACCCAGTACTTC
TRBJ2-6 | TRBV20-1 | - | - | CSAPPSPKWYSGANVLTF | TGCAGTGCCCCCCCGTCTCCCAAGTGGTACTCTGGGGCCAACGTCCTGACTTTC
TRBJ2-6 | TRBV5-1 | - | many | CASSLGGSAGANVLTF | TGCGCCAGCAGCTTGGGGGGTTCGGCTGGGGCCAACGTCCTGACTTTC
TRBJ2-5 | TRBV6-1 | - | - | CASSEGQETQYF | TGTGCCAGCAGTGAGGGGCAAGAGACCCAGTACTTC
TRBJ2-5 | TRBV7-6 | - | - | CASSLTEAKTQYF | TGTGCCAGCAGCTTAACAGAAGCGAAGACCCAGTACTTC
TRBJ2-7 | TRBV5-1 | - | many | CASSSTGEGYEQYF | TGCGCCAGCTCCTCGACAGGGGAGGGCTACGAGCAGTACTTC
TRBJ2-1 | TRBV5-1 | TRBD2 | many | CASSSMGRAGQPFNEQFF | TGCGCCAGCAGCTCGATGGGTCGAGCGGGGCAACCTTTCAATGAGCAGTTCTTC
TRBJ2-5 | TRBV7-3 | - | few | CASSRVGANPRETQYF | TGTGCCAGCAGCCGGGTGGGGGCCAACCCCCGAGAGACCCAGTACTTC
TRBJ2-7 | TRBV5-3 | TRBD2 | - | CASSLAGVGSYEQYF | TGCGCCAGCAGCTTGGCGGGAGTCGGTTCCTACGAGCAGTACTTC
TRBJ1-2 | TRBV5-1 | TRBD1 | - | CASSLALGTGSHTF | TGCGCCAGCAGCTTGGCCCTCGGGACAGGGTCCCACACCTTC
TRBJ2-2 | TRBV6-1 | - | many | CASSDRISNTGELFF | TGTGCCAGCAGTGACAGGATATCGAACACCGGGGAGCTGTTTTTT
TRBJ2-1 | TRBV4-2 | TRBD2 | many | CASSQVLASGGLSSYNEQFF | TGTGCCAGCAGCCAAGTGTTGGCTAGCGGGGGCTTAAGCTCCTACAATGAGCAGTTCTTC
TRBJ1-5 | TRBV7-9 | - | many | CASSLASGGVQPQHF | TGTGCCAGCAGCTTAGCCTCCGGCGGAGTCCAGCCCCAGCATTTT
TRBJ2-5 | TRBV11-2 | - | - | CASSLGTFQETQYF | TGTGCCAGCAGCTTGGGGACATTCCAAGAGACCCAGTACTTC
TRBJ2-4 | TRBV7-6 | - | - | CASSSFRGSNEQYF | TGTGCCAGCAGCTCTTTTCGGGGGAGTAATGAGCAGTACTTC
TRBJ2-7 | TRBV7-2 | - | few | CASSTDYNSYEQYF | TGTGCCAGCAGCACGGACTATAATTCCTACGAGCAGTACTTC
TRBJ2-6 | TRBV7-2 | - | few | CASSLGQGANVLTF | TGTGCCAGCAGCTTAGGGCAGGGGGCCAACGTCCTGACTTTC
TRBJ2-1 | TRBV7-9 | TRBD1 | few | CASSFGTGEQFF | TGTGCCAGCAGCTTTGGGACAGGAGAGCAGTTCTTC
TRBJ1-5 | TRBV3-1 | - | - | CASSQLGFNQPQHF | TGTGCCAGCAGCCAATTGGGGTTTAACCAGCCCCAGCATTTT
TRBJ2-3 | TRBV7-9 | TRBD2 | - | CASSLGTSGTDTQYF | TGTGCCAGCAGCTTGGGGACTAGCGGCACAGATACGCAGTATTTT
TRBJ2-5 | TRBV7-6 | TRBD2 | - | CASSPSGGGETQYF | TGTGCCAGCAGCCCCAGCGGGGGGGGAGAGACCCAGTACTTC
TRBJ2-7 | TRBV18 | TRBD2 | - | CASSPPGGPAGGGYEQYF | TGTGCCAGCTCACCACCGGGAGGTCCAGCGGGAGGGGGCTACGAGCAGTACTTC
TRBJ2-3 | TRBV6-1 | - | - | CASRRDIGHTDTQYF | TGTGCCAGCCGTCGGGATATCGGGCACACAGATACGCAGTATTTT
TRBJ2-3 | TRBV12-3/TRBV12-4 | TRBD1 | few | CASSNPDRAFTDTQYF | TGTGCCAGCAGCAACCCGGACAGGGCGTTCACAGATACGCAGTATTTT
TRBJ2-6 | TRBV7-3 | - | - | CASSPVVGTVWLHLRF | -
TRBJ2-1 | TRBV7-9 | - | few | CASSLDGRYNEQFF | TGTGCCAGCAGCTTGGACGGACGCTACAATGAGCAGTTCTTC
TRBJ2-5 | TRBV25-1 | TRBD2 | - | CASGLAGGETQYF | TGTGCCAGCGGACTAGCGGGAGGAGAGACCCAGTACTTC
TRBJ2-6 | TRBV6-1 | - | - | CASSEDNSGANVLTF | TGTGCCAGCAGTGAAGACAACTCTGGGGCCAACGTCCTGACTTTC
TRBJ1-1 | TRBV7-9 | TRBD1 | few | CASSSGTAQIVEGAFF | TGTGCCAGCAGCTCCGGGACAGCACAGATCGTTGAAGGAGCTTTCTTT
TRBJ2-7 | TRBV7-9 | TRBD2 | - | CASSLNPIFTGGPNEQYF | TGTGCCAGCAGCTTAAATCCCATTTTTACGGGAGGGCCCAATGAGCAGTACTTC
TRBJ2-1 | TRBV11-1 | - | - | CASRFRGDHNEQFF | TGTGCCAGCAGATTTAGGGGGGATCACAATGAGCAGTTCTTC
TRBJ2-3 | TRBV7-6 | - | many | CASSFAFSSTDTQYF | TGTGCCAGCAGCTTTGCGTTTTCTAGCACAGATACGCAGTATTTT
TRBJ2-1 | TRBV14 | - | - | CASSQPTGSNNEQFF | TGTGCCAGCAGCCAACCGACAGGCTCGAACAATGAGCAGTTCTTC
TRBJ2-1 | TRBV6-8 | - | - | CASKKRGSGSSYEQFF | TGTGCCAGCAAAAAAAGGGGGAGTGGCAGCTCCTACGAGCAGTTCTTC
TRBJ2-5 | TRBV15 | - | - | CATSRGRDGTQYF | TGTGCCACCAGCAGAGGCAGGGATGGGACCCAGTACTTC
TRBJ2-1 | TRBV6-5 | TRBD1 | - | CASSYGQGGGEQFF | TGTGCCAGCAGTTACGGACAGGGCGGCGGTGAGCAGTTCTTC
TRBJ2-7 | TRBV24-1 | TRBD1 | many | CATSGSGTGPREQYF | TGTGCCACCAGTGGGTCCGGGACAGGTCCACGGGAGCAGTACTTC
TRBJ2-2 | TRBV20-1 | TRBD2 | - | CSARDTSGRAGELFF | TGCAGTGCTAGAGACACTAGCGGGAGGGCCGGGGAGCTGTTTTTT
TRBJ1-3 | TRBV6-6 | - | many | CASSYRPWSSGNTIYF | TGTGCCAGCAGTTACCGCCCTTGGAGCTCTGGAAACACCATATATTTT
TRBJ2-7 | TRBV9 | - | - | CASSARDFTYNEQYF | TGTGCCAGCAGCGCCCGGGACTTCACCTACAATGAGCAGTACTTC
TRBJ2-7 | TRBV7-2 | TRBD2 | - | CASSFTSGSYEQYF | TGTGCCAGCAGCTTCACTAGCGGGAGCTACGAGCAGTACTTC